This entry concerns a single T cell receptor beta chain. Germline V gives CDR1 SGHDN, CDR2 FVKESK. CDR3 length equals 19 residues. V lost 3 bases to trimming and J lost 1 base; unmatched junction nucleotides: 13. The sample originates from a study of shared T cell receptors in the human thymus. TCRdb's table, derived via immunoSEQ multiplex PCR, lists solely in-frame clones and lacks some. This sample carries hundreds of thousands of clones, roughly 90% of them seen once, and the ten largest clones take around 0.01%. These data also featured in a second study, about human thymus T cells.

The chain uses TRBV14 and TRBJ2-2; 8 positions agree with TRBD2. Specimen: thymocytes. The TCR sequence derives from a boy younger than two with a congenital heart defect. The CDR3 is CASSQPFGSSGKNTGELFF. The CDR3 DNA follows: TGTGCCAGCAGCCAGCCGTTTGGAAGTAGCGGGAAGAACACCGGGGAGCTGTTTTTT.